Included here is one T cell receptor (beta chain) sequence, with context. Its antigen is still unknown. This sample is drawn from a study of shared clonotypes between healthy human individuals. The overall study: Each donor contributed plates that comprised three CD4 naive, three CD4 memory, two CD8 naive and one CD8 memory. Study-wide results and limits: Clonotype sharing across several donors was observed for 4% to 6.5% of naive CD4 clonotypes. Clonotypes shared by all four sorted-subset donors had higher generation probabilities than non-shared clonotypes.

Profiling relied on immunoSEQ multiplex PCR, and the TCRdb table lists in-frame clones only, not all of them. The data show around 640,000 clones, approximately 96% seen once. Germline assignment: CDR1 SGHAT and CDR2 FQNNGV. The CDR3 is 15 residues long. Deletions cut 2 bases from V and 8 bases from J, with 16 bases between. Naive CD8 cells, CD45RO-negative and positively selected for CCR7, excluded terminally differentiated effector memory CD45RA+ cells. The sequenced sample consisted of naive CD8+ T cells sorted from blood. This chain connects TRBV11-2 to TRBJ2-1; D is possibly TRBD1 (6 bases). This clonotype was sampled from a woman aged 30 to 39 in good health. CDR3 sequence reads: CASSLNRAGVDEQFF. The CDR3 coding sequence is TGTGCCAGCAGCTTAAATCGAGCAGGGGTCGATGAGCAGTTCTTC.